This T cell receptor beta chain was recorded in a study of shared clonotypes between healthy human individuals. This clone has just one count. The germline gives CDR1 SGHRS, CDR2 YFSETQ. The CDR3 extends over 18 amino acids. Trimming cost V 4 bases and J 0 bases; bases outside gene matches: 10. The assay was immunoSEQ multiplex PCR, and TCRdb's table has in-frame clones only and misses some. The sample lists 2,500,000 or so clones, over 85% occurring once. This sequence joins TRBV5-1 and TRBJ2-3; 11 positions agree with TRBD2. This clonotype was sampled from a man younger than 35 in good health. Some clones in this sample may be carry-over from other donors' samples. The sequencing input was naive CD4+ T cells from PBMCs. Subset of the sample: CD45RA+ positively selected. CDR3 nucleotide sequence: TGCGCCAGCAGCCGGGACAGACGACTAGCGGGGAGCACAGATACGCAGTATTTT. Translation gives CASSRDRRLAGSTDTQYF. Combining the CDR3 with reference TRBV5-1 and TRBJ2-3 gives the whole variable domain KAGVTQTPRYLIKTRGQQVTLSCSPISGHRSVSWYQQTPGQGLQFLFEYFSETQRNKGNFPGRFSGRQFSNSRSEMNVSTLELGDSALYLCASSRDRRLAGSTDTQYFGPGTRLTVL.